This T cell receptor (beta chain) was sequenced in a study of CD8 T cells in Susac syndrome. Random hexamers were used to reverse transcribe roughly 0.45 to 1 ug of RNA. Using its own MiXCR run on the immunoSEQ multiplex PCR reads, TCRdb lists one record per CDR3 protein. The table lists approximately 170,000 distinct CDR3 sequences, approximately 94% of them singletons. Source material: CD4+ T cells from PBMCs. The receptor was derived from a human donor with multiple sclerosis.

Here the CDR3 DNA reads TGTGCCAGCATCCAGGGCTCTGGGGCCAACGTCCTGACTTTC. It yields the protein CASIQGSGANVLTF. The rearrangement links TRBV12-3 or TRBV12-4 to TRBJ2-6; maybe TRBD1 (5 bases). The CDR3 spans 14 residues. Trimming took off 7 bases at V and 0 bases at J, with 7 bases between the two ends.